One and the same sample provided the 17 T cell receptor beta chains below, sequenced in a study of cytomegalovirus exposure and HLA in healthy donors. PCR was performed using 60 Vbeta and 13 Jbeta primers. TCRdb's table, derived via immunoSEQ multiplex PCR, lists solely in-frame clones and lacks some. The sample yields more than 95,000 clones, about three quarters seen once. The sequencing input was PBMCs. These receptors were collected from a young man in good health and CMV-seronegative.

The chain has TRBV5-6 and TRBJ2-1, with 11 bases that match TRBD1. V was pared by 0 bases and J by 5 bases, with 4 bases of the junction left unmatched. The CDR3 is 16 amino acids. Germline CDR1 reads SGHDT; CDR2 reads YYEEEE. Written as DNA, the CDR3 is TGTGCCAGCAGCTTGGGAAGGACAGGGGGCCACAATGAGCAGTTCTTC. It translates to CASSLGRTGGHNEQFF.

J is TRBJ1-2 and V is TRBV7-2; 11 bases are a match to TRBD1. The V segment lost 4 bases and the J segment 4 bases; nucleotides outside the gene matches: 8. The germline gives CDR1 SGHTA, CDR2 FQGNSA. The CDR3 covers 16 residues. The CDR3 nucleotides are TGTGCCAGCAGCTACGTGGGACAGGGGGGGATCTATGGCTACACCTTC. Its protein product is CASSYVGQGGIYGYTF.

The chain recombines TRBV6-5 with TRBJ2-5; a possible D gene is TRBD1 (5 bases). V lost 0 bases and J lost 3, with 11 bases in between. CDR3 length equals 15 residues. Germline CDR1 is MNHEY and CDR2 is SVGAGI. The CDR3 region is CASSYSTAQEETQYF. CDR3 nucleotides: TGTGCCAGCAGTTACTCGACAGCTCAAGAAGAGACCCAGTACTTC.

This clone came up once. The chain recombines TRBV7-8 with TRBJ1-3, with D possibly being TRBD1 (5 bases). The CDR3 contains 16 residues. V lost 5 bases to trimming and J lost 0 bases, with 14 bases between them. The germline V gene has CDR1 SGHVS and CDR2 FQNEAQ. Here the CDR3 DNA reads TGTGCCAGCAGCCTCCGGGACTCCGGCTCTGGAAACACCATATATTTT. Its translation: CASSLRDSGSGNTIYF.

V and J are TRBV5-1 and TRBJ2-7, with D possibly being TRBD1 (5 bases). The germline V and J ends were trimmed by 0 bases and 2 bases, with 12 bases remaining between them. The CDR3 is 15 residues long. The germline V gene encodes CDR1 SGHRS and CDR2 YFSETQ. CDR3 region: CASSLAPTAPYEQYF. CDR3 sequence (DNA): TGCGCCAGCAGCTTGGCCCCGACAGCGCCCTACGAGCAGTACTTC.

The V and J genes are TRBV14 and TRBJ2-5; tentative D call: TRBD2 (6 bases). V was trimmed by 7 bases and J by 8 bases, leaving 17 bases between them. The CDR3 extends over 13 amino acids. The germline V gene encodes CDR1 SGHDN and CDR2 FVKESK. The CDR3: CASTRDTGGTQYF. In DNA form, the CDR3 reads TGTGCCAGCACGCGGGATACCGGAGGTACCCAGTACTTC. The entire variable domain, with the rest obtained from reference TRBV14 and TRBJ2-5, is as follows: EAGVTQFPSHSVIEKGQTVTLRCDPISGHDNLYWYRRVMGKEIKFLLHFVKESKQDESGMPNNRFLAERTGGTYSTLKVQPAELEDSGVYFCASTRDTGGTQYFGPGTRLLVL.

The chain recombines TRBV28 with TRBJ1-5; 7 bases agree with TRBD1. Germline trimming cut 0 bases from V and 4 bases from J; bases unmatched to any gene: 6. The length of the CDR3 is 16 residues. Germline-derived CDR1 and CDR2 are MDHEN and SYDVKM. DNA of the CDR3: TGTGCCAGCAGTTTATGGGCAGGGGGTGGTAATCAGCCCCAGCATTTT. Residues: CASSLWAGGGNQPQHF.

This clone was recorded a few times. The chain has TRBV10-3 and TRBJ2-5; no reliable D call. The J call may be in error: the DNA end matches TRBJ2-7 better. The CDR3 is 12 residues long. Germline-derived CDR1 and CDR2 are ENHRY and SYGVKD. The CDR3 nucleotides are TGTGCCATCAGTTCCTCCACCTACGAGCAGTACTTC. It is translated as CAISSSTYEQYF.

In this sample, this clone turned up a few times. J is TRBJ1-1 and V is TRBV30; D ambiguous. The V end was cut by 6 bases, the J end by 6 bases, with 8 bases between. This CDR3 region has 10 residues. Germline CDR1 is GTSNPN and CDR2 is SVGIG (reference sequence). CDR3 amino acids: CACPSAEAFF. CDR3 coding DNA: TGTGCCTGCCCCAGCGCTGAAGCTTTCTTT. The entire variable domain, with the rest obtained from reference TRBV30 and TRBJ1-1, is as follows: SQTIHQWPATLVQPVGSPLSLECTVEGTSNPNLYWYRQAAGRGLQLLFYSVGIGQISSEVPQNLSASRPQDRQFILSSKKLLLSDSGFYLCACPSAEAFFGQGTRLTVV.

The chain employs TRBV7-2 and TRBJ1-5; D is possibly TRBD1 (6 bases). Looked up from germline, CDR1 is SGHTA and CDR2 is FQGNSA. The germline V and J ends were trimmed by 5 bases and 0 bases, with 11 bases remaining between them. The CDR3 contains 15 residues. The CDR3 DNA reads TGTGCCAGCAGCCCGGGACATCATAGCAATCAGCCCCAGCATTTT. Translation gives CASSPGHHSNQPQHF.

The chain couples TRBV30 to TRBJ1-5; D gene ambiguous. Germline CDR1 GTSNPN, CDR2 SVGIG (reference sequence). The CDR3 length is 14 residues. Trimming left V 1 base short and J 4 bases short, with 11 bases between. The CDR3 here is CAWSGATPNQPQHF. The CDR3 bases are TGTGCCTGGAGTGGGGCCACTCCTAATCAGCCCCAGCATTTT.

The rearrangement links TRBV27 to TRBJ1-5; TRBD1 might be the D (5 bases). The V end was cut by 2 bases, the J end by 4 bases, with 9 bases between. CDR1 is MNHEY and CDR2 is SMNVEV in the germline V gene (reference sequence). This CDR3 region has 14 residues. CDR3 coding DNA: TGTGCCAGCAGTTTACAGGGCCAAAATCAGCCCCAGCATTTT. This codes for CASSLQGQNQPQHF.

The chain carries TRBV27 and TRBJ1-6; 7 bases map to TRBD1. The CDR3 sequence is 15 residues long. The germline CDR1 and CDR2 sequences are MNHEY and SMNVEV (reference sequence). J lost 14 bases, V lost 6 bases, and 16 bases had no gene match. The chain's CDR3 is CASRPRGQVNLALHF. As DNA, the CDR3 is TGTGCCAGCAGACCGAGGGGGCAGGTTAACTTAGCCCTCCACTTT.

The chain employs TRBV30 and TRBJ2-5, with a weak D call TRBD1 (5 bases). This CDR3 has 13 amino acids. CDR1 GTSNPN and CDR2 SVGIG come from the germline V gene (reference sequence). Trimming took off 0 bases at V and 2 bases at J, with 7 bases between the two ends. In DNA, the CDR3 is TGTGCCTGGAGTGTACGACAGCAAGAGACCCAGTACTTC. Protein product: CAWSVRQQETQYF.

The chain joins TRBV19 to TRBJ2-2; D remains ambiguous. CDR1 LNHDA and CDR2 SQIVND come from the germline V gene (reference sequence). The CDR3 is 14 amino acids. Trimming took 6 bases from V and 6 from J, leaving 14 bases between them. CDR3 sequence: CASRPSPPPGELFF. CDR3 nucleotides: TGTGCCAGTAGACCCAGTCCACCTCCCGGGGAGCTGTTTTTT.

This CDR3 reads CASSGQVSNYGYTF. For the CDR3, the DNA is TGTGCCAGCAGTGGACAGGTGTCTAACTATGGCTACACCTTC. The V call is TRBV2, the J call TRBJ1-2; maybe TRBD1 (6 bases). The CDR3 has 14 amino acids. Trimming stripped 4 bases from V and 0 bases from J, with 9 bases between. Germline CDR1 reads SNHLY; CDR2 reads FYNNEI.

The V call is TRBV6-5, the J call TRBJ2-5, with TRBD2 matching over 8 bases. CDR3 length: 15 residues. V shed 6 bases and J 5 bases; nucleotides not matched to a gene: 11. Per germline, CDR1 MNHEY and CDR2 SVGAGI. The CDR3: CASRRTSLEMETQYF. The CDR3 coding sequence is TGTGCCAGCAGACGGACTAGCTTGGAGATGGAGACCCAGTACTTC.